The 11 T cell receptor beta chains listed next were all sequenced from one sample in a study of shared clonotypes between healthy human individuals. Sequencing used immunoSEQ multiplex PCR; TCRdb keeps in-frame clones, though not all of them. The sample has some 1.5 million clones, about 98% seen once; the top ten hold approximately 0.44%. Sequenced input: naive CD4+ T cells sorted from blood. Sample subset: CD45RA+ positively selected. The origin of the receptors is a man between 25 and 39 years old in good health.

The chain carries TRBV30 and TRBJ1-1; unclear D gene. Per the germline V gene, CDR1 is GTSNPN and CDR2 is SVGIG (reference sequence). The CDR3 totals 14 residues. V shed 3 bases and J shed 1 base, with 12 bases lying between them. In DNA form, the CDR3 reads TGTGCCTGGAGCGGTCGGGGAAAGAACACTGAAGCTTTCTTT. Translation: CAWSGRGKNTEAFF. Full variable domain (outside the CDR3, taken from reference TRBV30 and TRBJ1-1): SQTIHQWPATLVQPVGSPLSLECTVEGTSNPNLYWYRQAAGRGLQLLFYSVGIGQISSEVPQNLSASRPQDRQFILSSKKLLLSDSGFYLCAWSGRGKNTEAFFGQGTRLTVV.

The J gene is TRBJ1-2, the V gene TRBV18; 8 nucleotides agree with TRBD1. The CDR3 totals 13 residues. Germline assignment: CDR1 KGHSH and CDR2 LQKENI. Unmatched junction bases numbered 2, after V lost 4 bases and J lost 4 bases. In DNA, the CDR3 is TGTGCCAGCTCACAGGACAGGGTCTATGGCTACACCTTC. Amino acid sequence: CASSQDRVYGYTF. Based on the CDR3 plus reference TRBV18 and TRBJ1-2, the full variable domain is NAGVMQNPRHLVRRRGQEARLRCSPMKGHSHVYWYRQLPEEGLKFMVYLQKENIIDESGMPKERFSAEFPKEGPSILRIQQVVRGDSAAYFCASSQDRVYGYTFGSGTRLTVV.

This chain connects TRBV9 to TRBJ2-3; 8 bases match TRBD1. Trimming at V came to 3 bases and at J to 0 bases, leaving 6 bases not matched to a gene. The length of the CDR3 is 16 residues. Germline-derived CDR1 and CDR2 are SGDLS and YYNGEE. CDR3 sequence: CASSERRGRSTDTQYF. CDR3 sequence (DNA): TGTGCCAGCAGCGAACGCAGGGGGCGAAGCACAGATACGCAGTATTTT.

This clone has just one count. The rearrangement uses TRBV5-1 and TRBJ2-3; 11 bases match TRBD2. Looked up from germline, CDR1 is SGHRS and CDR2 is YFSETQ. V shed 0 bases, J shed 8 bases, and the junction held 8 bases outside the gene matches. CDR3 length: 16 amino acids. The CDR3 nucleotides read TGCGCCAGCAGCTTGGGACTAGCGGGAAGAATGGGTACGCAGTATTTT. This codes for CASSLGLAGRMGTQYF.

The chain has TRBV19 and TRBJ2-1; 8 nucleotides line up with TRBD1. CDR1 is LNHDA, CDR2 SQIVND, per germline (reference sequence). Trimming cost V 4 bases and J 10 bases; bases outside gene matches: 15. The CDR3 sequence is 16 residues long. The CDR3 nucleotides read TGTGCCAGTAGTACAAAAATCGGGACAGGTTCATGGGAGCAGTTCTTC. Encoded protein: CASSTKIGTGSWEQFF.

The V call is TRBV19, the J call TRBJ1-5; maybe TRBD1 (5 bases). The germline V gene encodes CDR1 LNHDA and CDR2 SQIVND (reference sequence). The CDR3 is 14 residues long. V lost 2 bases and J lost 1, with 6 bases in between. CDR3 DNA sequence: TGTGCCAGTAGTATAAACAGGAGCAATCAGCCCCAGCATTTT. Its protein product is CASSINRSNQPQHF.

Regarding this clone: This sample also contains other DNA sequences that code for the same CDR3. The chain couples TRBV18 to TRBJ2-5; D is uncertain. Trimming removed 3 bases from V and 5 bases from J, with 13 bases in between. Germline CDR1 and CDR2: KGHSH and LQKENI. CDR3 length: 14 residues. For the CDR3, the DNA is TGTGCCAGCTCACCCCTTGTAAGTTCGGAGACCCAGTACTTC. This translates into CASSPLVSSETQYF.

This clone was seen only once. The J gene is TRBJ1-1, the V gene TRBV30; D gene uncertain. The CDR3 is 15 residues long. Trimming pared 2 bases from V and 1 base from J, leaving 14 bases between. Germline V CDR1 and CDR2: GTSNPN, SVGIG (reference sequence). The CDR3: CAWSPSGRGNTEAFF. The CDR3 coding sequence is TGTGCCTGGAGTCCCTCGGGCCGCGGGAACACTGAAGCTTTCTTT.

V usage is TRBV27 and J usage is TRBJ1-5; 7 bases agree with TRBD1. V was clipped by 4 bases and J by 3 bases; unmatched bases: 12. The CDR3 loop spans 17 amino acids. Germline V gene data show CDR1 as MNHEY and CDR2 as SMNVEV (reference sequence). CDR3: CASSSHRDRLNNQPQHF. DNA for the CDR3: TGTGCCAGCAGTTCGCACCGGGACAGACTAAACAATCAGCCCCAGCATTTT.

The chain couples TRBV27 to TRBJ2-1; D is possibly TRBD2 (6 bases). Germline V gene lookup returns CDR1 MNHEY and CDR2 SMNVEV (reference sequence). The ends were cut back, 6 bases at V and 5 bases at J, with 20 bases in the middle. The CDR3 covers 16 residues. CDR3 coding DNA: TGTGCCAGCAGCAGGATTGTTGGAGGGGTGAACAATGAGCAGTTCTTC. Amino acids: CASSRIVGGVNNEQFF.

V and J are TRBV15 and TRBJ2-7, with D perhaps matching TRBD1 or TRBD2 (7 bases each). The CDR3 covers 17 residues. V was pared by 3 bases and J by 2 bases, with 20 bases between. Germline V gives CDR1 LNHNV, CDR2 YYDKDF (reference sequence). CDR3 DNA sequence: TGTGCCACCAGCAGGGGGGGGACAGACGGTATCGCCTACGAGCAGTACTTC. Amino acid sequence: CATSRGGTDGIAYEQYF.